What follows are 30 T cell receptor beta chains derived from one specimen sequenced in a study of cytomegalovirus exposure and HLA in healthy donors. Amplification used 60 Vbeta primers and 13 Jbeta primers. The data were produced by immunoSEQ multiplex PCR, yet TCRdb's version contains in-frame clones alone and is incomplete. The table shows about 160,000 clones, with approximately 70% occurring only once. The sequencing input was PBMCs. These receptors were taken from a woman between 18 and 29 years old in good health and CMV-seronegative.

The J gene is TRBJ2-1, the V gene TRBV5-1; the match to TRBD1 covers 9 bases. The germline gives CDR1 SGHRS, CDR2 YFSETQ. J was trimmed by 6 bases and V by 1 base; bases with no gene match: 5. This CDR3 is 15 amino acids long. The CDR3 region has the DNA TGCGCCAGCAGCTTGAGACAGGGGGGGTTCAATGAGCAGTTCTTC. This sequence encodes CASSLRQGGFNEQFF. Complete variable domain (other parts from reference TRBV5-1 and TRBJ2-1): KAGVTQTPRYLIKTRGQQVTLSCSPISGHRSVSWYQQTPGQGLQFLFEYFSETQRNKGNFPGRFSGRQFSNSRSEMNVSTLELGDSALYLCASSLRQGGFNEQFFGPGTRLTVL.

This clone was seen a handful of times. The J gene is TRBJ1-3, the V gene TRBV5-1; 7 nucleotides agree with TRBD1. The germline V gene has CDR1 SGHRS and CDR2 YFSETQ. The CDR3 contains 15 residues. The V gene end was trimmed by 4 bases and the J gene end by 2 bases; junction bases not matched to a gene: 6. CDR3 sequence reads: CASSPPTGTGNTIYF. The CDR3 DNA follows: TGCGCCAGCAGCCCCCCGACAGGGACTGGAAACACCATATATTTT.

V and J are TRBV2 and TRBJ1-4, with TRBD1 matching 9 bases. This CDR3 is 14 amino acids long. Unmatched junction bases numbered 9, after V lost 8 bases and J lost 8 bases. CDR1 and CDR2 (germline): SNHLY, FYNNEI. The CDR3 is CASQLGQGLEKLFF. DNA for the CDR3: TGTGCCAGCCAGCTAGGACAGGGGTTGGAAAAACTGTTTTTT.

The chain employs TRBV28 and TRBJ2-5; 8 bases are a match to TRBD2. Judging by the DNA end, TRBJ2-7 fits better; the J call may be wrong. In germline, CDR1 is MDHEN, CDR2 SYDVKM. There are 16 residues in the CDR3. The CDR3 coding sequence is TGTGCCAGCAGTTTCTATTGGGTAGCGGGGTCCTACGAGCAGTACTTC. Amino acid sequence: CASSFYWVAGSYEQYF.

This chain joins TRBV29-1 and TRBJ1-6; weak D call: TRBD1 (6 bases). The germline gives CDR1 SQVTM, CDR2 ANQGSEA. The CDR3 totals 14 residues. V was pared by 6 bases and J by 4 bases, with 13 bases between. This CDR3 reads CSVADGQYNSPLHF. For the CDR3, the DNA is TGCAGCGTCGCAGACGGACAGTATAATTCACCCCTCCACTTT.

This clone was seen more than once but under ten times. The chain combines TRBV5-4 with TRBJ2-1; tentative D call: TRBD1 (6 bases). This CDR3 region has 15 residues. V gave up 2 bases and J gave up 0 bases, with 9 bases separating them. Looked up from germline, CDR1 is SGHNT and CDR2 is YYREEE (reference sequence). As DNA, the CDR3 is TGTGCCAGCAGCTTAACAGGGCGCTCCTACAATGAGCAGTTCTTC. Residues: CASSLTGRSYNEQFF.

The CDR3 nucleotides are TGTGCCAGCTCACTCGGGACACCCTCAGCGGGAGTCGGGGAGACCCAGTACTTC. This translates into CASSLGTPSAGVGETQYF. V is TRBV18 and J is TRBJ2-5; 8 bases line up with TRBD2. CDR3 length equals 18 residues. The V and J ends lost 4 bases and 5 bases, in that order; junction bases with no gene match: 18. Germline CDR1 KGHSH, CDR2 LQKENI.

The chain joins TRBV6-6 to TRBJ1-5, with D maybe TRBD1 (5 bases). The CDR3 runs to 11 residues. In germline, CDR1 is MNHNY, CDR2 SVGAGI (reference sequence). V was trimmed by 5 bases and J by 6 bases, leaving 5 bases between them. Written as DNA, the CDR3 is TGTGCCAGCAGTCAGGGTCAGCCCCAGCATTTT. Its protein is CASSQGQPQHF.

This chain uses TRBV7-2 with TRBJ2-5; 11 bases line up with TRBD2. The V segment lost 2 bases and the J segment 4 bases; nucleotides outside the gene matches: 3. Looked up from germline, CDR1 is SGHTA and CDR2 is FQGNSA. The CDR3 sequence is 15 residues long. The CDR3 loop reads CASSLSLAGGETQYF. For the CDR3, the DNA is TGTGCCAGCAGCTTAAGCCTAGCGGGAGGAGAGACCCAGTACTTC.

This chain connects TRBV5-5 to TRBJ1-2; possible D gene TRBD1, 6 bases. The ends were cut back, 4 bases at V and 5 bases at J, with 30 bases in the middle. This CDR3 region has 19 residues. In germline, CDR1 is SGHKS, CDR2 YYEKEE (reference sequence). The CDR3 reads CASSPARGGNLAPNYGYTF. The CDR3 bases are TGTGCCAGCAGCCCCGCCCGGGGGGGCAATCTGGCCCCGAATTATGGCTACACCTTC.

This clone was picked up a small number of times. The chain carries TRBV4-1 and TRBJ1-2; 8 bases map to TRBD1. Losses at the gene ends were 4 bases for V and 4 bases for J; bases not matched to a gene: 23. Germline V gives CDR1 MGHRA, CDR2 YSYEKL. The CDR3 has 20 residues. CDR3 in amino acids: CASSPLGRQYASTGGYGYTF. CDR3 coding DNA: TGCGCCAGCAGCCCCCTGGGGAGACAGTACGCTAGTACAGGGGGCTATGGCTACACCTTC.

The chain combines TRBV15 with TRBJ1-4; 9 bases fit TRBD1. From germline, CDR1 is LNHNV and CDR2 YYDKDF (reference sequence). CDR3 length: 15 residues. The ends lost 7 bases at V and 6 bases at J; junction bases unmatched: 9. This CDR3 is CATKAAGQGYEKLFF. CDR3 DNA: TGTGCCACCAAAGCAGCCGGACAGGGGTATGAAAAACTGTTTTTT.

V and J are TRBV28 and TRBJ2-1; TRBD2 matches 10 bases. This CDR3 contains 16 residues. The germline gives CDR1 MDHEN, CDR2 SYDVKM. Trimming took 4 bases from V and 1 from J; bases not matched to a gene: 4. CDR3 loop: CASSSPAGGSYNEQFF. The DNA of the CDR3 is TGTGCCAGCAGTTCCCCAGCGGGGGGGTCCTACAATGAGCAGTTCTTC.

This sequence joins TRBV19 and TRBJ2-5, with D maybe TRBD1 (6 bases). CDR3 size: 18 residues. Trimming shortened V by 4 bases and J by 6 bases, and 27 bases separated the two germline ends. In germline, CDR1 is LNHDA, CDR2 SQIVND (reference sequence). The CDR3 DNA follows: TGTGCCAGTAGTACAAAAACGACCCCGGGACAAACCTCAAAGACCCAGTACTTC. The encoded protein is CASSTKTTPGQTSKTQYF.

V gene TRBV29-1 combines with J gene TRBJ1-2; 8 bases match TRBD1. The V and J ends lost 7 bases and 8 bases, in that order; junction bases with no gene match: 12. Germline CDR1 is SQVTM and CDR2 is ANQGSEA. The CDR3 runs 13 residues. The CDR3 loop reads CSAQTGVAAGYTF. CDR3 nucleotide sequence: TGCAGCGCACAGACAGGGGTTGCTGCGGGCTACACCTTC. Complete variable domain (other parts from reference TRBV29-1 and TRBJ1-2): SAVISQKPSRDICQRGTSLTIQCQVDSQVTMMFWYRQQPGQSLTLIATANQGSEATYESGFVIDKFPISRPNLTFSTLTVSNMSPEDSSIYLCSAQTGVAAGYTFGSGTRLTVV.

The V and J genes are TRBV7-2 and TRBJ1-1; D is unclear. The CDR3 totals 14 residues. V was pared by 0 bases and J by 0 bases, with 5 bases between. In germline, CDR1 is SGHTA, CDR2 FQGNSA. CDR3 loop: CASSLAQLNTEAFF. The CDR3 DNA reads TGTGCCAGCAGCTTAGCGCAGTTGAACACTGAAGCTTTCTTT.

The chain has TRBV11-2 and TRBJ1-3; D uncertain. Germline V lookup: CDR1 SGHAT, CDR2 FQNNGV. V gave up 1 base and J gave up 0 bases, with 7 bases separating them. This CDR3 spans 15 amino acids. Written as DNA, the CDR3 is TGTGCCAGCAGCTTAGGCAGTGTCTCTGGAAACACCATATATTTT. This codes for CASSLGSVSGNTIYF.

V and J are TRBV29-1 and TRBJ2-1; 7 bases match TRBD1. CDR3 length: 12 amino acids. J was trimmed by 5 bases and V by 6 bases; bases with no gene match: 4. CDR1 is SQVTM and CDR2 is ANQGSEA in the germline V gene. CDR3 protein: CSVLGQHNEQFF. The CDR3 nucleotides read TGCAGCGTCTTGGGACAGCACAATGAGCAGTTCTTC.

This CDR3 reads CSVQGHTEAFF. CDR3 DNA sequence: TGCAGTGTACAGGGGCACACTGAAGCTTTCTTT. This chain connects TRBV20-1 to TRBJ1-1; 7 bases align to TRBD1. CDR1 DFQATT and CDR2 SNEGSKA come from the germline V gene (reference sequence). V was pared by 7 bases and J by 3 bases, with 2 bases of the junction left unmatched. The length of the CDR3 is 11 residues.

The V and J genes are TRBV5-6 and TRBJ1-5, with no clear D. CDR1 and CDR2 (germline): SGHDT, YYEEEE. Trimming pared 2 bases from V and 3 bases from J, leaving 9 bases between. CDR3 size: 14 residues. The CDR3 sequence: CASSFLGLNQPQHF. The CDR3 DNA follows: TGTGCCAGCAGCTTCCTAGGCCTCAATCAGCCCCAGCATTTT.

The chain combines TRBV6-4 with TRBJ2-1; TRBD2 aligns across 10 bases. This CDR3 is 13 amino acids long. CDR1 and CDR2 from the germline V gene are MRHNA and SNTAGT. V trimming: 5 bases; J trimming: 7 bases; junction bases outside the gene matches: 2. CDR3: CASSRTSGNEQFF. The CDR3 DNA reads as TGTGCCAGCAGTCGGACTAGCGGTAATGAGCAGTTCTTC.

The J gene is TRBJ1-1, the V gene TRBV13; D is uncertain. Trimming removed 0 bases from V and 6 bases from J, with 14 bases in between. The CDR3 consists of 15 residues. Germline lookup yields CDR1 PRHDT and CDR2 FYEKMQ (reference sequence). DNA for the CDR3: TGTGCCAGCAGCTTAGGCGATGCAAGGAGGGCTGAAGCTTTCTTT. It translates to CASSLGDARRAEAFF.

The chain uses TRBV2 and TRBJ1-4; maybe TRBD1 (5 bases). The CDR3 extends over 16 amino acids. V was pared by 8 bases and J by 0 bases, with 16 bases between. Germline V gives CDR1 SNHLY, CDR2 FYNNEI. The CDR3 DNA sequence: TGTGCCAGCGTTGGGAGGGGACGAGCAACTAATGAAAAACTGTTTTTT. Translation: CASVGRGRATNEKLFF.

Concerning this clone itself: The same CDR3 arises from other DNA sequences in this sample as well. The chain uses TRBV11-3 and TRBJ2-3; weak D call: TRBD1 (6 bases). V was shortened by 5 bases and J by 0 bases, with 9 bases between the two germline ends. This CDR3 has 14 amino acids. Germline CDR1 SGHNT, CDR2 YENEEA. The CDR3 sequence: CASSLGQSTDTQYF. In DNA, the CDR3 is TGTGCCAGCAGCCTCGGACAGAGCACAGATACGCAGTATTTT.

This chain joins TRBV5-5 and TRBJ1-5, with D uncertain. Germline lookup yields CDR1 SGHKS and CDR2 YYEKEE (reference sequence). The CDR3 has 14 amino acids. The V and J ends lost 0 bases and 7 bases respectively, with 11 bases between them. CDR3 region: CASSLEGEYQPQHF. The CDR3 DNA reads TGTGCCAGCAGCTTGGAAGGAGAGTACCAGCCCCAGCATTTT.

V and J are TRBV15 and TRBJ2-1; 10 bases align to TRBD1. Germline V CDR1 and CDR2: LNHNV, YYDKDF (reference sequence). CDR3 length: 16 residues. V shed 0 bases, J shed 8 bases, and the junction held 7 bases outside the gene matches. The CDR3 region is CATSRDRDRGRDEQFF. CDR3 DNA: TGTGCCACCAGCAGAGATCGGGACAGGGGTCGCGATGAGCAGTTCTTC.

The chain has TRBV25-1 and TRBJ1-1; 7 bases fit TRBD1. The CDR3 is 15 residues long. Germline assignment: CDR1 MGHDK and CDR2 SYGVNS. V was pared by 0 bases and J by 0 bases, with 1 base of the junction left unmatched. The CDR3 DNA reads as TGTGCCAGCAGTGAATATGGGACAGTGAACACTGAAGCTTTCTTT. Translating it yields CASSEYGTVNTEAFF.

This chain connects TRBV11-2 to TRBJ2-1; 7 bases line up with TRBD2. This CDR3 is 15 amino acids long. In germline, CDR1 is SGHAT, CDR2 FQNNGV. V gave up 4 bases and J gave up 8 bases; unmatched junction bases: 11. For the CDR3, the DNA is TGTGCCAGCAGCTCGGGTGGGGGAGGGGTGGATGAGCAGTTCTTC. Translation: CASSSGGGGVDEQFF.

This sequence joins TRBV6-5 and TRBJ2-4; no firm D call. The CDR3 length is 13 residues. V was shortened by 4 bases and J by 8 bases, with 12 bases between the two germline ends. Germline V gives CDR1 MNHEY, CDR2 SVGAGI. CDR3 bases: TGTGCCAGCAGTTGGGCCAGAAAGGACATTCAGTACTTC. It encodes CASSWARKDIQYF.

The V gene is TRBV19, the J gene TRBJ2-1, with 9 bases that match TRBD2. J was trimmed by 7 bases and V by 3 bases; bases with no gene match: 10. This CDR3 comprises 16 residues. From germline, CDR1 is LNHDA and CDR2 SQIVND (reference sequence). The CDR3 nucleotides read TGTGCCAGTAGTATGATGGGGCGGGAGGGGCATAATGAGCAGTTCTTC. Its protein product is CASSMMGREGHNEQFF.